These 27 T cell receptor beta chains share one sample of origin, sequenced in a study of cytomegalovirus exposure and HLA in healthy donors. The PCR ran on 60 Vbeta and 13 Jbeta primers. Data came from immunoSEQ multiplex PCR; TCRdb stores just in-frame clones and leaves some out. The sample records 250,000 or so clones, around 81% being singletons. The material sequenced was PBMCs. The receptor source for this set is a woman in her fifties or sixties in good health and CMV-seropositive.

This chain connects TRBV28 to TRBJ1-3; tentatively, D is TRBD1 (5 bases). This CDR3 contains 15 residues. Germline CDR1 is MDHEN and CDR2 is SYDVKM. The V and J ends lost 6 bases and 0 bases respectively, with 12 bases between them. The CDR3 sequence is CASRANRYSGNTIYF. The CDR3, as DNA: TGTGCCAGCAGGGCTAACAGGTACTCTGGAAACACCATATATTTT.

The chain is built from TRBV5-1 and TRBJ1-1; D might be TRBD1 (6 bases). V lost 4 bases, J lost 1 base, and 17 bases lay in between. CDR3 length: 16 amino acids. Germline CDR1 and CDR2: SGHRS and YFSETQ. CDR3 in amino acids: CASSQQAQGTNTEAFF. The CDR3 DNA reads as TGCGCCAGCAGCCAACAGGCCCAGGGGACGAACACTGAAGCTTTCTTT.

The genes are TRBV7-2 and TRBJ1-1; D gene unclear. V gave up 5 bases and J gave up 3 bases, with 16 bases separating them. Germline CDR1 and CDR2: SGHTA and FQGNSA. This CDR3 comprises 15 residues. This CDR3 is CASSLQSGSDTEAFF. In DNA form, the CDR3 reads TGTGCCAGCAGCCTTCAAAGCGGGTCGGACACTGAAGCTTTCTTT.

The chain uses TRBV19 and TRBJ2-5; 12 bases are shared with TRBD2. The J call could be wrong; TRBJ2-7 is a better fit for the DNA end. The CDR3 contains 14 residues. CDR1 is LNHDA and CDR2 is SQIVND in the germline V gene (reference sequence). The DNA for the CDR3 is TGTGCCAGTAGTACGGGACTAGCGGGCTACGAGCAGTACTTC. It is translated as CASSTGLAGYEQYF.

The V and J genes are TRBV10-2 and TRBJ1-5, with D possibly matching TRBD1 (5 bases). V dropped 5 bases and J dropped 6 bases, with 11 bases sitting between them. This CDR3 spans 13 amino acids. Germline values: CDR1 WSHSY, CDR2 SAAADI. The chain's CDR3 is CASSLGLGQPQHF. The CDR3 DNA reads TGCGCCAGCAGTTTGGGACTCGGTCAGCCCCAGCATTTT.

This chain uses TRBV6-5 with TRBJ2-5; unclear D gene. CDR3 length equals 12 residues. Germline CDR1 reads MNHEY; CDR2 reads SVGAGI. Trimming removed 6 bases from V and 1 base from J, with 6 bases in between. The CDR3 region has the DNA TGTGCCAGCAGATCTACCCAAGAGACCCAGTACTTC. It codes for CASRSTQETQYF.

This sequence joins TRBV5-1 and TRBJ1-2; D unresolved. Germline loops: CDR1 SGHRS, CDR2 YFSETQ. This CDR3 contains 14 residues. The V and J ends lost 1 base and 2 bases respectively, with 9 bases between them. CDR3 in amino acids: CASSLNQVNYGYTF. CDR3 coding DNA: TGCGCCAGCAGCTTGAACCAGGTCAACTATGGCTACACCTTC. Supplemented by reference TRBV5-1 and TRBJ1-2, the full variable domain reads KAGVTQTPRYLIKTRGQQVTLSCSPISGHRSVSWYQQTPGQGLQFLFEYFSETQRNKGNFPGRFSGRQFSNSRSEMNVSTLELGDSALYLCASSLNQVNYGYTFGSGTRLTVV.

Here the CDR3 reads CASSFSSDYGYTF. The CDR3 nucleotides read TGTGCCAGCAGCTTTTCATCGGACTATGGCTACACCTTC. The chain uses TRBV5-4 and TRBJ1-2, with unresolved D. The CDR3 is 13 residues long. Germline-derived CDR1 and CDR2 are SGHNT and YYREEE (reference sequence). V lost 2 bases, J lost 3 bases, and 8 bases lay in between. Complete variable domain (other parts from reference TRBV5-4 and TRBJ1-2): ETGVTQSPTHLIKTRGQQVTLRCSSQSGHNTVSWYQQALGQGPQFIFQYYREEENGRGNFPPRFSGLQFPNYSSELNVNALELDDSALYLCASSFSSDYGYTFGSGTRLTVV.

V usage is TRBV9 and J usage is TRBJ1-3; tentative D call: TRBD1 (5 bases). The germline V and J ends were trimmed by 1 base and 0 bases, with 11 bases remaining between them. Germline CDR1 SGDLS, CDR2 YYNGEE. The CDR3 has 16 amino acids. As DNA, the CDR3 is TGTGCCAGCAGCGTAACGACAGCAGGCTCTGGAAACACCATATATTTT. Its translation: CASSVTTAGSGNTIYF.

A few counts support this clone. The genes are TRBV7-2 and TRBJ2-6; 9 bases align to TRBD1. Trimming cost V 5 bases and J 1 base; bases outside gene matches: 6. The CDR3 runs to 17 residues. Germline assignment: CDR1 SGHTA and CDR2 FQGNSA. The CDR3 region is CASSTGQGSSGANVLTF. The CDR3 coding sequence is TGTGCCAGCAGCACGGGACAGGGCTCTTCTGGGGCCAACGTCCTGACTTTC.

As DNA, the CDR3 is TGTGCCAGCTCACCGGGACTAGCGGGAGGTAGTGAGCAGTTCTTC. Translated: CASSPGLAGGSEQFF. V and J are TRBV18 and TRBJ2-1; TRBD2 aligns across 15 bases. CDR1 is KGHSH and CDR2 is LQKENI in the germline V gene. V lost 3 bases and J lost 9; bases outside the gene matches: 3. The CDR3 loop spans 15 amino acids.

The chain links TRBV4-1 to TRBJ2-1; 9 positions agree with TRBD1. The junction had 17 bases not matched to a gene; V was cut back by 5 bases and J by 9 bases. Germline values: CDR1 MGHRA, CDR2 YSYEKL. CDR3 length: 17 residues. The CDR3 sequence is CASSSPLRGQGRGEQFF. For the CDR3, the DNA is TGCGCCAGCAGCTCCCCATTAAGGGGACAGGGACGGGGTGAGCAGTTCTTC.

This chain joins TRBV27 and TRBJ2-4, with a possible D match to TRBD1 (5 bases). V was shortened by 4 bases and J by 6 bases, with 22 bases between the two germline ends. In germline, CDR1 is MNHEY, CDR2 SMNVEV (reference sequence). The CDR3 is 17 residues long. CDR3 amino acids: CASSSEFSGSGVNIQYF. The CDR3 coding sequence is TGTGCCAGCAGTTCCGAATTCTCAGGGTCAGGAGTAAACATTCAGTACTTC.

V usage is TRBV9 and J usage is TRBJ1-4; D is perhaps TRBD1 (5 bases). The CDR3 runs to 15 residues. From germline, CDR1 is SGDLS and CDR2 YYNGEE. V lost 2 bases and J lost 2, with 10 bases in between. Here the CDR3 DNA reads TGTGCCAGCAGCGTTTTGGGGGGGACTAATGAAAAACTGTTTTTT. Residues: CASSVLGGTNEKLFF.

The CDR3 region is CASSFSGVEEKLFF. CDR3 sequence (DNA): TGCGCCAGCAGCTTCTCAGGGGTTGAGGAAAAACTGTTTTTT. The V and J genes are TRBV5-1 and TRBJ1-4; D possibly corresponds to TRBD1 (6 bases). Trimming left V 2 bases short and J 8 bases short, with 13 bases between. The length of the CDR3 is 14 residues. CDR1 is SGHRS and CDR2 is YFSETQ in the germline V gene.

A remark on this clone: Other DNA sequences from this sample encode an identical CDR3 as well. The chain joins TRBV6-5 to TRBJ2-7; TRBD1 aligns across 7 bases. V gave up 0 bases and J gave up 1 base; unmatched junction bases: 3. The CDR3 has 15 amino acids. Germline values: CDR1 MNHEY, CDR2 SVGAGI. CDR3 loop: CASSYSGDSSYEQYF. In DNA form, the CDR3 reads TGTGCCAGCAGTTACTCAGGGGACAGTTCCTACGAGCAGTACTTC.

The chain has TRBV5-1 and TRBJ2-7, with 9 bases lining up with TRBD2. Germline V gene sequence: CDR1 SGHRS, CDR2 YFSETQ. V dropped 3 bases and J dropped 7; count of bases not matched to a gene: 11. The CDR3 is made up of 15 amino acids. This chain's CDR3 is CASSWGERGAGEQYF. CDR3 in DNA: TGCGCCAGCAGCTGGGGGGAGCGGGGGGCGGGAGAGCAGTACTTC.

This chain links TRBV21-1 with TRBJ2-7; the D segment call TRBD1 is taken from the table without a DNA check. TRBV21-1 is recorded as a pseudogene. The CDR3 runs to 16 residues. CDR3 sequence reads: CASSKALGAGPYEQYF. Written as DNA, the CDR3 is TGTGCCAGCAGCAAAGCGCTGGGGGCCGGGCCCTACGAGCAGTACTTC.

This sequence joins TRBV7-2 and TRBJ2-7, with 12 bases that match TRBD2. V dropped 5 bases and J dropped 7; count of bases not matched to a gene: 6. There are 14 residues in the CDR3. Germline lookup yields CDR1 SGHTA and CDR2 FQGNSA. CDR3 bases: TGTGCCAGCAGCGGACTAGCGGGAAGGAAAGAGCAGTACTTC. Residues: CASSGLAGRKEQYF.

This chain connects TRBV7-3 to TRBJ2-5; 7 bases are a match to TRBD2. With V trimmed by 5 bases and J by 4 bases, 13 bases remained unmatched. Germline V CDR1 and CDR2: SGHTA, FQGTGA. The CDR3 length is 16 residues. The CDR3 reads CASSPRVGGGPETQYF. CDR3 sequence (DNA): TGTGCCAGCAGCCCGAGGGTGGGGGGAGGGCCAGAGACCCAGTACTTC. The full variable domain, with the rest looked up from reference TRBV7-3 and TRBJ2-5, is GAGVSQTPSNKVTEKGKYVELRCDPISGHTALYWYRQSLGQGPEFLIYFQGTGAADDSGLPNDRFFAVRPEGSVSTLKIQRTERGDSAVYLCASSPRVGGGPETQYFGPGTRLLVL.

In its sample, this clone was seen a few times. The V and J genes are TRBV5-1 and TRBJ2-3, with 8 positions matching TRBD2. The CDR3 is 15 residues long. Germline-derived CDR1 and CDR2 are SGHRS and YFSETQ. The trim removed 7 bases at V and 2 bases at J, leaving 9 bases unmatched. This CDR3 reads CASGGSGSITDTQYF. The CDR3 DNA reads TGCGCCAGCGGAGGGAGCGGGAGTATCACAGATACGCAGTATTTT. Full variable domain (remainder filled in from reference TRBV5-1 and TRBJ2-3): KAGVTQTPRYLIKTRGQQVTLSCSPISGHRSVSWYQQTPGQGLQFLFEYFSETQRNKGNFPGRFSGRQFSNSRSEMNVSTLELGDSALYLCASGGSGSITDTQYFGPGTRLTVL.

This chain uses TRBV18 with TRBJ2-3; 7 nucleotides line up with TRBD2. Germline trimming cut 3 bases from V and 4 bases from J; bases unmatched to any gene: 10. Germline V CDR1 and CDR2: KGHSH, LQKENI. The CDR3 runs to 16 residues. In nucleotides, the CDR3 is TGTGCCAGCTCACCGGGAGGCGGGAGCCTCCCAGATACGCAGTATTTT. This gives the protein CASSPGGGSLPDTQYF.

The genes are TRBV2 and TRBJ2-3; D is possibly TRBD2 (5 bases). The germline gives CDR1 SNHLY, CDR2 FYNNEI. The CDR3 runs to 16 residues. V lost 4 bases and J 0 bases, leaving 14 bases between the germline ends. The CDR3 here is CASSANPAASTDTQYF. As DNA, the CDR3 is TGTGCCAGCAGTGCAAATCCAGCGGCCAGCACAGATACGCAGTATTTT.

This chain uses TRBV6-1 with TRBJ2-2, with D maybe TRBD1 (5 bases). This CDR3 contains 18 residues. Per the germline V gene, CDR1 is MNHNS and CDR2 is SASEGT. Deletions cut 4 bases from V and 1 base from J, with 19 bases between. CDR3 protein: CASSGGHLPLLNTGELFF. For the CDR3, the DNA is TGTGCCAGCAGTGGCGGACATCTACCACTCTTGAACACCGGGGAGCTGTTTTTT.

This clone was detected only a few times. The chain uses TRBV5-1 and TRBJ1-1, with a possible D match to TRBD1 (5 bases). Trimming cost V 5 bases and J 4 bases, with 15 bases left between them. CDR1 SGHRS and CDR2 YFSETQ come from the germline V gene. This CDR3 comprises 14 residues. CDR3 coding DNA: TGCGCCAGCAGGCGACAGACATTCGGCACTGAAGCTTTCTTT. It translates to CASRRQTFGTEAFF.

This chain connects TRBV7-9 to TRBJ2-2; D gene ambiguous. The CDR3 sequence is 15 residues long. Deletions cut 5 bases from V and 0 bases from J, with 10 bases between. Germline assignment: CDR1 SEHNR and CDR2 FQNEAQ (reference sequence). CDR3 coding DNA: TGTGCCAGCAGCCTGGCAGCGACGAACACCGGGGAGCTGTTTTTT. Protein sequence: CASSLAATNTGELFF.

V and J are TRBV7-9 and TRBJ1-2, with 8 bases identical to TRBD1. V was pared by 5 bases and J by 5 bases, with 4 bases of the junction left unmatched. Germline V lookup: CDR1 SEHNR, CDR2 FQNEAQ (reference sequence). The CDR3 length is 13 residues. CDR3 loop: CASSTDRGYGYTF. The CDR3 region has the DNA TGTGCCAGCAGCACTGACAGGGGTTATGGCTACACCTTC.